The 12 T cell receptor beta chains in this list originate from one sample, sequenced in a study of technical replicates of blood from a handful of donors. Some clones are missing from TCRdb's copy, which holds only in-frame ones; the method was immunoSEQ multiplex PCR. The sample records 60,000 to 90,000 clones, 95% to 98% being singletons. Input material: T cells isolated from PBMCs. The receptor set was obtained from a human donor in good health.

This clone has just a few counts. The J gene is TRBJ2-2, the V gene TRBV7-9, with D hard to call. V lost 7 bases and J lost 0, with 3 bases in between. The germline V gene encodes CDR1 SEHNR and CDR2 FQNEAQ (reference sequence). CDR3 size: 12 residues. CDR3 sequence (DNA): TGTGCCAGCACCTCGAACACCGGGGAGCTGTTTTTT. This sequence encodes CASTSNTGELFF.

V is TRBV11-2 and J is TRBJ2-7; D not certain. Trimming removed 3 bases at V and 6 bases at J, with 6 bases between. The CDR3 extends over 11 amino acids. Looked up from germline, CDR1 is SGHAT and CDR2 is FQNNGV. CDR3 DNA: TGTGCCAGCAGCTTGGAGCGCGAGCAGTACTTC. It encodes CASSLEREQYF.

Here the CDR3 reads CASSTGLAGASGELFF. The CDR3 DNA reads TGTGCCAGCAGCACCGGACTAGCGGGAGCAAGCGGGGAGCTGTTTTTT. This chain connects TRBV7-3 to TRBJ2-2; TRBD2 aligns across 13 bases. This CDR3 has 16 residues. Germline V gene lookup returns CDR1 SGHTA and CDR2 FQGTGA. The V segment lost 5 bases and the J segment 7 bases; nucleotides outside the gene matches: 7.

The CDR3 sequence is CASSQSVAGGYEQYF. The CDR3 coding sequence is TGCGCCAGCAGCCAGAGCGTAGCGGGAGGCTACGAGCAGTACTTC. The chain combines TRBV4-1 with TRBJ2-7, with 10 bases lining up with TRBD2. Trimming removed 3 bases from V and 3 bases from J; junction bases left unmatched: 5. This CDR3 region has 15 residues. Germline CDR1 reads MGHRA; CDR2 reads YSYEKL.

The rearrangement uses TRBV10-3 and TRBJ2-3, with 7 bases lining up with TRBD1. CDR3 size: 14 residues. Trimming cost V 4 bases and J 5 bases; bases outside gene matches: 6. Germline V gene lookup returns CDR1 ENHRY and CDR2 SYGVKD. The CDR3 coding sequence is TGTGCCATCAGTGGACAGGGCCGTGGAGATACGCAGTATTTT. It specifies CAISGQGRGDTQYF.

This chain links TRBV5-1 with TRBJ2-3, with 13 bases that match TRBD2. J was trimmed by 7 bases and V by 2 bases; bases with no gene match: 10. This CDR3 contains 17 residues. Germline CDR1 reads SGHRS; CDR2 reads YFSETQ. CDR3: CASSFDPTSGRPNTQYF. The DNA of the CDR3 is TGCGCCAGCAGCTTTGATCCGACTAGCGGGAGGCCCAATACGCAGTATTTT.

V and J are TRBV5-1 and TRBJ1-3; D not resolved. Germline CDR1 reads SGHRS; CDR2 reads YFSETQ. The CDR3 has 16 amino acids. The V gene lost 1 base and the J gene lost 0 bases, with 11 bases spanning the gap. CDR3 coding DNA: TGCGCCAGCAGCTTGAATGCAGGTTACTCTGGAAACACCATATATTTT. Encoded protein: CASSLNAGYSGNTIYF.

The chain couples TRBV9 to TRBJ1-2, with 9 bases matching TRBD1. The CDR3 is 17 amino acids. Germline assignment: CDR1 SGDLS and CDR2 YYNGEE. Germline trimming cut 2 bases from V and 4 bases from J; bases unmatched to any gene: 12. CDR3 bases: TGTGCCAGCAGCGTGGGGGGACAGGGCGCGGCGAGCTATGGCTACACCTTC. This codes for CASSVGGQGAASYGYTF. The full variable domain, completed using reference TRBV9 and TRBJ1-2, is DSGVTQTPKHLITATGQRVTLRCSPRSGDLSVYWYQQSLDQGLQFLIQYYNGEERAKGNILERFSAQQFPDLHSELNLSSLELGDSALYFCASSVGGQGAASYGYTFGSGTRLTVV.

This chain links TRBV7-9 with TRBJ2-3; TRBD2 matches at 10 bases. Germline values: CDR1 SEHNR, CDR2 FQNEAQ (reference sequence). V shed 4 bases and J 1 base; nucleotides not matched to a gene: 2. The CDR3 contains 15 residues. The CDR3 protein is CASSYGTSGTDTQYF. CDR3 sequence (DNA): TGTGCCAGCAGCTACGGGACTAGCGGCACAGATACGCAGTATTTT.

The J gene is TRBJ2-3, the V gene TRBV5-1; 10 positions agree with TRBD2. CDR3 length: 16 amino acids. Germline CDR1 SGHRS, CDR2 YFSETQ. V gave up 4 bases and J gave up 0 bases; unmatched junction bases: 5. In DNA form, the CDR3 reads TGCGCCAGCAGCCTGGGACTAGCGTTTAGCACAGATACGCAGTATTTT. It translates to CASSLGLAFSTDTQYF.

This chain joins TRBV20-1 and TRBJ2-1; D perhaps matches TRBD2 (6 bases). CDR3 length equals 10 residues. The V and J ends lost 8 bases and 12 bases respectively, with 14 bases between them. CDR1 and CDR2 (germline): DFQATT, SNEGSKA (reference sequence). CDR3 sequence (DNA): TGCAGTACTGCACGGGAGACGCAGTTCTTC. Its translation is CSTARETQFF.

The genes are TRBV5-1 and TRBJ1-2; 7 bases match TRBD1. The J segment lost 3 bases and the V segment lost 4 bases, leaving 3 bases of the junction unmatched. Germline CDR1 is SGHRS and CDR2 is YFSETQ. The CDR3 loop spans 13 amino acids. CDR3 amino acids: CASSEQGYYGYTF. The CDR3 DNA sequence: TGCGCCAGCAGCGAACAGGGGTACTATGGCTACACCTTC.